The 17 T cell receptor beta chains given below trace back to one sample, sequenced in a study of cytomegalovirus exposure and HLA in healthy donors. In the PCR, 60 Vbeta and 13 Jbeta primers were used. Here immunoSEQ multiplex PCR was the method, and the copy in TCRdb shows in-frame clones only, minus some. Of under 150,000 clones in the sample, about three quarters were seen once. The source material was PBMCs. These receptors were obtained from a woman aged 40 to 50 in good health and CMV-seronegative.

The CDR3: CASSLRQGLSGANVLTF. The DNA for the CDR3 is TGTGCCAGCAGTCTGCGACAGGGTCTCTCTGGGGCCAACGTCCTGACTTTC. The V call is TRBV28, the J call TRBJ2-6; TRBD1 agrees at 7 bases. J was trimmed by 0 bases and V by 5 bases; bases with no gene match: 7. Germline V gene lookup returns CDR1 MDHEN and CDR2 SYDVKM. This CDR3 spans 17 amino acids.

CDR3 amino acids: CASSQTSLETQYF. CDR3 sequence (DNA): TGCGCCAGCAGCCAGACTAGCTTGGAGACCCAGTACTTC. The J gene is TRBJ2-5, the V gene TRBV4-1; 7 bases agree with TRBD2. Trimming took 3 bases from V and 5 from J; bases not matched to a gene: 3. The CDR3 runs to 13 residues. Germline V gene sequence: CDR1 MGHRA, CDR2 YSYEKL.

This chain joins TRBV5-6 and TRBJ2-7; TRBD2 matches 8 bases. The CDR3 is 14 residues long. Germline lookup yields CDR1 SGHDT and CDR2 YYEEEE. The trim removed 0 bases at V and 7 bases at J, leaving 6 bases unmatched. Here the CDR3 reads CASSLGLAGREQYF. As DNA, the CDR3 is TGTGCCAGCAGCTTGGGCCTAGCGGGTCGTGAGCAGTACTTC. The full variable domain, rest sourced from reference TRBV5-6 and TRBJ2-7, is DAGVTQSPTHLIKTRGQQVTLRCSPKSGHDTVSWYQQALGQGPQFIFQYYEEEERQRGNFPDRFSGHQFPNYSSELNVNALLLGDSALYLCASSLGLAGREQYFGPGTRLTVT.

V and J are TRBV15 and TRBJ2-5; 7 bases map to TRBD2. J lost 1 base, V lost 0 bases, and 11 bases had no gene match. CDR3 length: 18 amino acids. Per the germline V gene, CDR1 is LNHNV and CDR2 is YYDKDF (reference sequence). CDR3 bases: TGTGCCACCAGCAGAGATTCACCGCTAGCGGAGTCCCAAGAGACCCAGTACTTC. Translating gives CATSRDSPLAESQETQYF.

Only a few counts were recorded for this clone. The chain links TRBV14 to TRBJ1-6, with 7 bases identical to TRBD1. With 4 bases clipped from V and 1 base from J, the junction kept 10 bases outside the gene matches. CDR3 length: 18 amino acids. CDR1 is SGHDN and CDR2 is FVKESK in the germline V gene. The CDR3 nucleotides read TGTGCCAGCAGCCGACCCGGACAGGTTGGGTCCTATAATTCACCCCTCCACTTT. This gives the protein CASSRPGQVGSYNSPLHF.

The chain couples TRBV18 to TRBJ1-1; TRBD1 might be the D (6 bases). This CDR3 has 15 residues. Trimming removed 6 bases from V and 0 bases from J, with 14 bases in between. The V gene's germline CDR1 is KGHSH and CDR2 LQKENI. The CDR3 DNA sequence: TGTGCCAGCTCCAACTCACGGACAGTGAACACTGAAGCTTTCTTT. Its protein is CASSNSRTVNTEAFF.

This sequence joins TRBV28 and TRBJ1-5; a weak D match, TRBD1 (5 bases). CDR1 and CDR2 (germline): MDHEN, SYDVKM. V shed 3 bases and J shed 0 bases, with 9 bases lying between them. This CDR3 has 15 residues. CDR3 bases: TGTGCCAGCAGTTTTCGACAGAATAGCAATCAGCCCCAGCATTTT. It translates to CASSFRQNSNQPQHF. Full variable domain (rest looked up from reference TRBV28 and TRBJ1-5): DVKVTQSSRYLVKRTGEKVFLECVQDMDHENMFWYRQDPGLGLRLIYFSYDVKMKEKGDIPEGYSVSREKKERFSLILESASTNQTSMYLCASSFRQNSNQPQHFGDGTRLSIL.

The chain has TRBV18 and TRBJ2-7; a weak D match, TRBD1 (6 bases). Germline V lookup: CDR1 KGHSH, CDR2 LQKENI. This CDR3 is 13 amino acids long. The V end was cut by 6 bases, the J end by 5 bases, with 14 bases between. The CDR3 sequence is CASSNDGTNEQYF. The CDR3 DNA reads TGTGCCAGCTCCAACGATGGGACAAACGAGCAGTACTTC.

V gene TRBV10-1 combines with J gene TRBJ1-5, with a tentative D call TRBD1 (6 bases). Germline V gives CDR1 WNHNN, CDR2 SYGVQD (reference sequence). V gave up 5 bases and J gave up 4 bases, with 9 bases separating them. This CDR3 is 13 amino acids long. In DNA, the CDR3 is TGCGCCAGCAGTCCCCAGGGGAATCAGCCCCAGCATTTT. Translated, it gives CASSPQGNQPQHF.

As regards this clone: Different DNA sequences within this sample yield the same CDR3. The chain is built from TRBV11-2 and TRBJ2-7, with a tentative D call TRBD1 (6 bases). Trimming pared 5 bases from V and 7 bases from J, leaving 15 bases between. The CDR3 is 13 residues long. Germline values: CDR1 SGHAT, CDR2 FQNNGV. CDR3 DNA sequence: TGTGCCAGCAGCCTGGAGACAGGTGGAGAGCAGTACTTC. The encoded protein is CASSLETGGEQYF.

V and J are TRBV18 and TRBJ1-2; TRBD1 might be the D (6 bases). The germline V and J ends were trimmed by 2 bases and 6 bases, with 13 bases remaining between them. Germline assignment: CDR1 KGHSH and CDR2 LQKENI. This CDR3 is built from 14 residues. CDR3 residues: CASSPDRYGHGYTF. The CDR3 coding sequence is TGTGCCAGCTCACCAGACAGGTACGGGCATGGCTACACCTTC.

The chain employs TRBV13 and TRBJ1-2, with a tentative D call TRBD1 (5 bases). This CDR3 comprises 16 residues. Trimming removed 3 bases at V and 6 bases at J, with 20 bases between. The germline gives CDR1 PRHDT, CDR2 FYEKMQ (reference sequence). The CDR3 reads CASSFSPGMSYNGYTF. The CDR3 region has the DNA TGTGCCAGCAGCTTCTCTCCAGGGATGAGCTATAATGGCTACACCTTC.

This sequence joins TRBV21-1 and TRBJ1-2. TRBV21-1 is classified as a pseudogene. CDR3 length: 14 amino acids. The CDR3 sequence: CASSKSPSSYGYTF. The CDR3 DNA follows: TGTGCCAGCAGCAAAAGCCCATCATCCTATGGCTACACCTTC.

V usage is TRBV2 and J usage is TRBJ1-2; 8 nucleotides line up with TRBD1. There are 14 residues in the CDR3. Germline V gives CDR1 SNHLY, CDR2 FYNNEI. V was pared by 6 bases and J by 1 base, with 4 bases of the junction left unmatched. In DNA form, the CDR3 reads TGTGCCAGCAGCCCGGACAGGGATAACTATGGCTACACCTTC. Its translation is CASSPDRDNYGYTF.

The CDR3, as DNA: TGTGCCAGCAACTCGCCAAGGGGAAACACTGAAGCTTTCTTT. It codes for CASNSPRGNTEAFF. This chain joins TRBV28 and TRBJ1-1, with D possibly being TRBD1 (5 bases). Germline values: CDR1 MDHEN, CDR2 SYDVKM. This CDR3 is 14 amino acids long. With 7 bases removed from V and 2 bases from J, the gap between germline ends came to 14 bases.

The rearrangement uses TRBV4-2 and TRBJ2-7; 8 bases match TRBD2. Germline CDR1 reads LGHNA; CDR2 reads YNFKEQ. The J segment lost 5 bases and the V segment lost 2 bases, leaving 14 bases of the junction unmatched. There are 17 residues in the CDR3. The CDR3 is CASSQQRELASSDEQYF. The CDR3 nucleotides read TGTGCCAGCAGCCAACAGCGGGAGCTAGCGTCTTCCGACGAGCAGTACTTC.

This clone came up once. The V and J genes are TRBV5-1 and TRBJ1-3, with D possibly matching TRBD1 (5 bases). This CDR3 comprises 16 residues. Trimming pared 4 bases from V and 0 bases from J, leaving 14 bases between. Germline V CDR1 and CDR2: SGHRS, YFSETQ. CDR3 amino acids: CASSPDILDSGNTIYF. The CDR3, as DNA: TGCGCCAGCAGCCCGGACATACTCGACTCTGGAAACACCATATATTTT.